Shown below are 16 T cell receptor beta chains from a single sample sequenced in a study of tumor-infiltrating lymphocytes in primary liver carcinoma. The researchers produced TCR beta cDNA from approximately 550 ng total RNA with a constant-region primer. Investigators got TCR beta libraries out of three nested multiplex PCR rounds, done with slightly modified ARM-PCR. Researchers ran the first two PCR rounds for roughly 11 cycles each with TRBV1-TRBV30 forward primers and a C-beta reverse primer. TCRdb called the multiplex PCR reads again in MiXCR, with one record for every CDR3 protein. Of 150,000 to 200,000 distinct CDR3 sequences detected, around four fifths appear once; the ten largest clones hold 15% to 20%. Each 20-30 mg portion of unsorted bulk tissue served as the source for co-extraction of RNA and DNA. Material for sequencing was tumor tissue from primary liver carcinoma. Every receptor here comes from a man aged 40-49 years with primary liver carcinoma and hepatitis B virus infection.

A note on this clonotype: As the CDR3 is not closed by the conserved phenylalanine or tryptophan, this likely results from a read error. The chain joins TRBV2 to TRBJ2-3; the D is unclear. This CDR3 is 11 amino acids long. V lost 7 bases and J 5 bases, leaving 7 bases between the germline ends. Germline assignment: CDR1 SNHLY and CDR2 FYNNEI. The chain's CDR3 is CASNLEDTQYY. The CDR3 region has the DNA TGTGCCAGCAATCTCGAAGATACGCAGTATTAT.

This clonotype was detected only once. One end of the junction varies from germline; a read error may be responsible. The chain employs TRBV4-2 and TRBJ2-1; D might be TRBD2 (6 bases). The end of the DNA aligns better with TRBJ2-7, so the J call may be wrong. CDR1 LGHNA and CDR2 YNFKEQ come from the germline V gene. The CDR3 has 15 residues. CDR3 sequence reads: CASSQNWTTGGEQYF. CDR3 nucleotides: TGTGCAAGCAGTCAAAATTGGACTACCGGCGGTGAGCAGTACTTC.

This rearrangement joins TRBV28 to TRBJ2-7, with D possibly being TRBD2 (5 bases). The CDR3 is made up of 14 amino acids. The germline V gene encodes CDR1 MDHEN and CDR2 SYDVKM. The germline V and J ends were trimmed by 9 bases and 3 bases, with 18 bases remaining between them. The CDR3 DNA is TGTGCCAGTTGTTTAGCTAGCCATAGCTACGAGCAGTACTTC. Residues: CASCLASHSYEQYF.

The chain joins TRBV5-4 to TRBJ2-1; D ambiguous. Trimming shortened V by 4 bases and J by 6 bases, and 14 bases separated the two germline ends. Germline V gene sequence: CDR1 SGHNT, CDR2 YYREEE (reference sequence). This CDR3 spans 14 amino acids. Here the CDR3 reads CASSLRNPTNEQFF. As DNA, the CDR3 is TGTGCCAGCAGCCTCCGGAATCCTACCAATGAGCAGTTCTTC.

Points on this clonotype: A much larger clonotype is one base distant, so this may be a read error. The rearrangement links TRBV6-2 or TRBV6-3 to TRBJ2-1, with 10 bases matching TRBD2. This CDR3 is built from 18 residues. J was trimmed by 9 bases and V by 4 bases; bases with no gene match: 18. Germline V gene sequence: CDR1 MNHEY, CDR2 SVGEGT. The CDR3: CASSSPASGSVGRGEQFF. DNA of the CDR3: TGTGCCAGCAGTTCCCCGGCTAGCGGGAGTGTAGGGAGGGGTGAGCAGTTCTTC.

This clonotype was recorded once. The junction differs from germline at one of its ends, possibly a read error. The rearrangement uses TRBV6-1 and TRBJ2-2; tentatively, D is TRBD2 (7 bases). Germline loops: CDR1 MNHNS, CDR2 SASEGT. This CDR3 has 15 amino acids. CDR3 coding DNA: TGTGCCAGCAGTAACGCCGGGGGGACACCCGGGGTGCTGTTTTTT. It translates to CASSNAGGTPGVLFF.

This chain joins TRBV5-1 and TRBJ2-3; TRBD1 might be the D (5 bases). This CDR3 has 14 amino acids. Trimming removed 6 bases at V and 6 bases at J, with 17 bases between. Germline V lookup: CDR1 SGHRS, CDR2 YFSETQ. CDR3 DNA: TGCGCCAGCAACTTTAAAGACAGTCCGGATACGCAGTATTTT. Protein product: CASNFKDSPDTQYF.

Details on this clonotype: At one of its ends the junction is not consistent with the germline gene, which may arise from a read error. The V call is TRBV29-1, the J call TRBJ2-7, with TRBD1 as a possible D gene (5 bases). The germline gives CDR1 SQVTM, CDR2 ANQGSEA. This CDR3 has 13 residues. The CDR3 is CNVEQVNSYEQYF. The CDR3 DNA is TGCAACGTTGAACAGGTCAATTCCTACGAGCAGTACTTC.

For this clonotype: Here the CDR3 omits its conserved ending phenylalanine or tryptophan, so a read error is the likely source. V gene TRBV11-1 combines with J gene TRBJ2-4, with TRBD2 matching over 12 bases. CDR1 and CDR2 from the germline V gene are SGHAT and FQDESV (reference sequence). This CDR3 is built from 17 residues. CDR3 DNA sequence: TGTGCCGGCAGCTTTCCCGGGACTAGCGGGCCCAAACACATTCAGTACCTC. Its protein product is CAGSFPGTSGPKHIQYL.

Comments on this clonotype: The CDR3 ends on some other residue instead of the conserved phenylalanine or tryptophan, so this is likely a read error. The DNA is omitted, as the CDR3 cannot be located on it reliably, and the CDR3 follows TCRdb's listing. The gene calls are TRBV30 and TRBJ1-6. The CDR3 adds up to 12 amino acids, both ends counted. Germline values: CDR1 GTSNPN, CDR2 SVGIG (reference sequence). CDR3 residues: CAWSGPNSPPHL.

Only one count was recorded for this clonotype. The junction and the germline gene differ at one end; a read error may be behind it. The chain is built from TRBV28 and TRBJ1-5, with D perhaps matching TRBD1 (6 bases). This CDR3 region has 12 residues. Germline CDR1 is MDHEN and CDR2 is SYDVKM. DNA of the CDR3: TGTGTCAGCAGTTCCAGGGGTCAGCCCCAACATTTT. This codes for CVSSSRGQPQHF. The variable domain in full, completed from reference TRBV28 and TRBJ1-5, reads DVKVTQSSRYLVKRTGEKVFLECVQDMDHENMFWYRQDPGLGLRLIYFSYDVKMKEKGDIPEGYSVSREKKERFSLILESASTNQTSMYLCVSSSRGQPQHFGDGTRLSIL.

This clonotype was observed a handful of times. The chain combines TRBV5-1 with TRBJ2-7; the D call may be TRBD1 or TRBD2 (5 bases each). The CDR3 is made up of 14 amino acids. The V gene's germline CDR1 is SGHRS and CDR2 YFSETQ. Trimming left V 0 bases short and J 11 bases short, with 18 bases between. The CDR3 region has the DNA TGCGCCAGCAGCTTGGGGGGCAGTTGGGAGTCTGAGTACTTC. Amino acids: CASSLGGSWESEYF.

Worth noting for this clonotype: A much more abundant neighbour one base away suggests this may be a read error. The final CDR3 position lacks the conserved phenylalanine or tryptophan, pointing to a likely read error. The V call is TRBV5-1, the J call TRBJ2-1, with 10 bases fitting TRBD2. The V and J ends lost 4 bases and 7 bases, in that order; junction bases with no gene match: 5. CDR3 length equals 14 residues. Germline V gene lookup returns CDR1 SGHRS and CDR2 YFSETQ. CDR3 DNA: TGCGCCAGCAGCCCACTAGCGGGATTGAATGAGCAGTTCCTC. As protein: CASSPLAGLNEQFL.

CDR3 loop: CAWSAGSLVEEQYF. CDR3 sequence (DNA): TGTGCCTGGAGTGCGGGGTCCCTCGTGGAGGAGCAGTACTTC. This chain joins TRBV30 and TRBJ2-7; D possibly corresponds to TRBD2 (5 bases). CDR1 GTSNPN and CDR2 SVGIG come from the germline V gene (reference sequence). There are 14 residues in the CDR3. Trimming pared 1 base from V and 7 bases from J, leaving 17 bases between.

The chain is built from TRBV5-4 and TRBJ2-1; 9 nucleotides line up with TRBD1. J gave up 4 bases and V 8 bases, and 10 bases lay outside the gene matches. CDR1 is SGHNT, CDR2 YYREEE, per germline (reference sequence). This CDR3 spans 15 amino acids. CDR3 bases: TGTGCCAGGAGATTGGTGGGACAGGGTTACAATGAGCAGTTCTTC. The encoded protein is CARRLVGQGYNEQFF.

The chain combines TRBV6-2 or TRBV6-3 with TRBJ2-1; D remains unclear. Germline V gene data show CDR1 as MNHEY and CDR2 as SVGEGT. There are 14 residues in the CDR3. Between the trimmed V and J ends, which lost 6 bases and 6 bases, there was a span of 15 bases. For the CDR3, the DNA is TGTGCCAGCAGCGGGTCTATCGGAACCAATGAGCAGTTCTTC. Its protein product is CASSGSIGTNEQFF.